This TCR beta chain was sequenced for a study of Ad26.COV2.S vaccination and SARS-CoV-2 variants. Across the study: Participant was drawn from the COV1001 Ad26.COV2.S trial arm. Intramuscular Ad26.COV2.S at 5x10^10 or 1x10^11 viral particles.

In regard to this clone: Its matching antigen is unknown.

General study points: It was vaccine recipients, not placebo recipients, who had the higher spike-specific TCR breadth.

The CDR3 has 15 amino acids. Trimming cost V 6 bases and J 2 bases, with 16 bases left between them. Germline assignment: CDR1 LNHDA and CDR2 SQIVND (reference sequence). Measured with immunoSEQ multiplex PCR; TCRdb has only the in-frame clones, and not every one. The table shows 400,000 to 450,000 clones, with about 90% occurring only once. Treatment reported: about 20 received Ad26.COV2.S at low or high dose, single or two shots; 5 received placebo; per-sample allocation not given. Day 63 following the first vaccine or placebo injection was when the samples were taken. What was given as vaccine was an Ad26 vector encoding Wuhan-strain SARS-CoV-2 spike.

The starting material was peripheral blood, obtained in a trial of Ad26.COV2.S vaccine versus placebo. V gene TRBV19 combines with J gene TRBJ2-5; D might be TRBD1 (6 bases). The source is a person aged 18-60 years who received the Ad26.COV2.S COVID-19 vaccine or a placebo. CDR3 loop: CASRLGTREQETQYF. The DNA of the CDR3 is TGTGCCAGTAGACTCGGGACAAGAGAACAAGAGACCCAGTACTTC.